This T cell receptor (beta chain) was observed in a study of graft-versus-host responses after intestinal transplantation. Overall study findings and caveats: GvH clones appeared in recipient marrow, some first in ileum or blood.

The method was immunoSEQ multiplex PCR; TCRdb's version includes in-frame clones alone and lacks a portion of them. The sample records 98,000 or so clones, roughly 82% being singletons. Notes on this clone: Its antigen remains unidentified.

The CDR3 is 11 residues long. The ends were cut back, 6 bases at V and 5 bases at J, with 7 bases in the middle. Germline CDR1 reads MNHNY; CDR2 reads SVGAGI (reference sequence). V gene TRBV6-6 combines with J gene TRBJ2-5; D is undetermined. This receptor was identified in a human patient who received an intestinal transplant, so some T cells may come from the graft donor. The specimen was PBMCs, collected 255 days after intestinal transplant. The DNA for the CDR3 is TGTGCCAGCAGCACGCGGGAGACCCAGTACTTC. Protein product: CASSTRETQYF.